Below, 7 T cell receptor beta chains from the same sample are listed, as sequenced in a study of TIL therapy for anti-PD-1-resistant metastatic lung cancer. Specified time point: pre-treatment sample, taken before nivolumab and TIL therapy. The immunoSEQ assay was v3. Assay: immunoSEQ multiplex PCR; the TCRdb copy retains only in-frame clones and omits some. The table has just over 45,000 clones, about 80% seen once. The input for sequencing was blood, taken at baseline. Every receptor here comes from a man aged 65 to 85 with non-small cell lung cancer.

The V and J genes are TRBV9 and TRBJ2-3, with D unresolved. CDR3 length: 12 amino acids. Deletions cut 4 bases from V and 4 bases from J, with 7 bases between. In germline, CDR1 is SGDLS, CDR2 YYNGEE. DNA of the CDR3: TGTGCCAGCAGCCCCCGGCCAGATACGCAGTATTTT. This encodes CASSPRPDTQYF.

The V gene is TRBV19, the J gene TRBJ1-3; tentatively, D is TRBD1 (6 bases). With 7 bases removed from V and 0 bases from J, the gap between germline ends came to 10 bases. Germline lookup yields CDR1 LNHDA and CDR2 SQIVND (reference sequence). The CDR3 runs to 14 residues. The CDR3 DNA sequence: TGTGCCAGTACCCAGGGGAGCTCTGGAAACACCATATATTTT. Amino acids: CASTQGSSGNTIYF.

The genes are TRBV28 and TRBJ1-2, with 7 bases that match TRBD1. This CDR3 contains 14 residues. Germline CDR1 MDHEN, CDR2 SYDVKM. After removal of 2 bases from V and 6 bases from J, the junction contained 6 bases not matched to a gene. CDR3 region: CASSLRQGGDGYTF. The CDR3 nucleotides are TGTGCCAGCAGTTTACGACAGGGAGGTGATGGCTACACCTTC.

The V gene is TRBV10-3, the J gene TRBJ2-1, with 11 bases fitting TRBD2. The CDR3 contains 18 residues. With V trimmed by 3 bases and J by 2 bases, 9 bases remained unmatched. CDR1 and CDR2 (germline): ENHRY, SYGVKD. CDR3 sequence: CAISESSSGRGAYNEQFF. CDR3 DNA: TGTGCCATCAGTGAATCTAGTAGCGGGAGGGGTGCCTACAATGAGCAGTTCTTC.

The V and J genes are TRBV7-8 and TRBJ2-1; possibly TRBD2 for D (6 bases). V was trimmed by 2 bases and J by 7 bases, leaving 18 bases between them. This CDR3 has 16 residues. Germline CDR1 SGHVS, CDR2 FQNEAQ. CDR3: CASSLSPGVMSNEQFF. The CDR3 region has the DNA TGTGCCAGCAGCTTATCCCCGGGAGTAATGTCAAATGAGCAGTTCTTC.

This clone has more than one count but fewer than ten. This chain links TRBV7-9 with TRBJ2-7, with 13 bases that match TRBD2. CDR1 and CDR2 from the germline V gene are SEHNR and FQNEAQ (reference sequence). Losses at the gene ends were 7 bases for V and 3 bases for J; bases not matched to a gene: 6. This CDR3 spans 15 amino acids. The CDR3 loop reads CASTIRTSGSYEQYF. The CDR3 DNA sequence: TGTGCCAGCACCATTCGGACTAGCGGGAGCTACGAGCAGTACTTC.

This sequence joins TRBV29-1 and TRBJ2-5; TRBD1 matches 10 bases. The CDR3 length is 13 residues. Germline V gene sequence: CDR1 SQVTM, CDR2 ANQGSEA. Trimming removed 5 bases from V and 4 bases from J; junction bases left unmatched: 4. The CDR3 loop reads CSVRQGAGETQYF. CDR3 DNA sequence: TGCAGCGTTAGACAGGGGGCCGGAGAGACCCAGTACTTC.